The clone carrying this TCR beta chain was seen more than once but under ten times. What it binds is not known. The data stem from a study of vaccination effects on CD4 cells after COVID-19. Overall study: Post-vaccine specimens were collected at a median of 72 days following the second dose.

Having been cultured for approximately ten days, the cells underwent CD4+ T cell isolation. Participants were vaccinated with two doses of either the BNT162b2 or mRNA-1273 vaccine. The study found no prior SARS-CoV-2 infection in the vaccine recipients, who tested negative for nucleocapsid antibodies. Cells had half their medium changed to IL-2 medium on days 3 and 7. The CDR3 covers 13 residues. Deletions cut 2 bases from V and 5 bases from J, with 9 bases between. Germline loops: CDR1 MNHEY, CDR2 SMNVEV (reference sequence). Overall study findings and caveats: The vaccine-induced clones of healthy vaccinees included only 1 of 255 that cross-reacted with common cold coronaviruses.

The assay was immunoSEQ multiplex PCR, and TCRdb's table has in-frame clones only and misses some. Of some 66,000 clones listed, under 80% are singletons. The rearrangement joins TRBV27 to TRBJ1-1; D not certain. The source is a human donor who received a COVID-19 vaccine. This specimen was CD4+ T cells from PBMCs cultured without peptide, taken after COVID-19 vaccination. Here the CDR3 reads CASSLTTVTEAFF. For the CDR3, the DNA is TGTGCCAGCAGTTTAACGACCGTTACTGAAGCTTTCTTT.